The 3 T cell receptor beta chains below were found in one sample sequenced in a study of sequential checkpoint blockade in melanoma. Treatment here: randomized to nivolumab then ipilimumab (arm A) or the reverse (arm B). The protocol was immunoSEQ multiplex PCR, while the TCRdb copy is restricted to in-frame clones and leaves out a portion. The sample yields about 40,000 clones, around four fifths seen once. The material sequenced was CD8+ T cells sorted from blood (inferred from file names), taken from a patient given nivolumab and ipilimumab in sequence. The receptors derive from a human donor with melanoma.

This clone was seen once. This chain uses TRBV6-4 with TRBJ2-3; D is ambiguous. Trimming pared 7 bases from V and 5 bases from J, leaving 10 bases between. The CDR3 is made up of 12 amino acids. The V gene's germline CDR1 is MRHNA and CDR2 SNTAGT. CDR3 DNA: TGTGCCAGCAACCCCCCCAGAGATACGCAGTATTTT. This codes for CASNPPRDTQYF.

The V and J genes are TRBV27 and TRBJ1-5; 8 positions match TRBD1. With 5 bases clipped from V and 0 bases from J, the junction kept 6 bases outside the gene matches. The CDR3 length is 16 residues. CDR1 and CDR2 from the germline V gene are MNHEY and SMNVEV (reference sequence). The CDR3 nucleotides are TGTGCCAGCAGTCCCGGACAGGGAAATAGCAATCAGCCCCAGCATTTT. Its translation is CASSPGQGNSNQPQHF.

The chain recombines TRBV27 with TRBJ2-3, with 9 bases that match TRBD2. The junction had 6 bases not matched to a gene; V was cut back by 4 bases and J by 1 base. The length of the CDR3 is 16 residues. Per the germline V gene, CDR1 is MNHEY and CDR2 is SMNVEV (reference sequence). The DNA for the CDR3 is TGTGCCAGCAGTTCAGGCCGACTAGCGGGCACAGATACGCAGTATTTT. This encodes CASSSGRLAGTDTQYF.